Listed below are T cell receptor beta chains from one sample, sequenced in a study of cytomegalovirus exposure and HLA in healthy donors. Clones were sequenced by immunoSEQ multiplex PCR, and TCRdb holds only the in-frame ones, with some missing. Among over 150,000 clones listed, around 80% were seen once. The sequenced sample consisted of PBMCs. The origin of the receptors is a man between 35 and 55 years old in good health and CMV-seronegative. Both conserved end residues are part of each CDR3. Fields, in order: clone size, J gene, V gene, D gene, CDR3 protein, CDR3 DNA. D genes are given only for firm matches. Not all rows give a size; the values are once, few, many and, for expanded clones, a class.

- TRBJ2-3 TRBV4-1 TRBD2 CASSLRLAGTDTQYF TGCGCCAGCAGCCTTCGACTAGCGGGCACAGATACGCAGTATTTT
- TRBJ1-4 TRBV5-1 - CASSQSSSDEKLFF TGCGCCAGCAGCCAATCGAGCTCCGATGAAAAACTGTTTTTT
- TRBJ1-2 TRBV5-4 - CASSQVGGNLIGYTF TGTGCCAGCAGCCAAGTCGGAGGGAATCTAATAGGCTACACCTTC
- TRBJ1-2 TRBV28 - CASAQGSKVYGYTF TGTGCCAGCGCCCAGGGTTCAAAGGTCTATGGCTACACCTTC
- TRBJ2-7 TRBV19 TRBD2 CASSLQREGFEQYF TGTGCCAGTAGTCTCCAGCGGGAGGGATTCGAGCAGTACTTC
- TRBJ2-1 TRBV16 - CASSPTRLGGEQFF TGTGCCAGCAGCCCCACCCGGCTAGGCGGTGAGCAGTTCTTC
- TRBJ1-1 TRBV10-3 - CAISNGNTEAFF TGTGCCATCAGCAACGGGAACACTGAAGCTTTCTTT
- TRBJ2-7 TRBV5-6 TRBD1 CASRSGTEPNEQYF TGTGCCAGCCGCTCCGGGACAGAGCCTAACGAGCAGTACTTC
- TRBJ2-7 TRBV10-3 TRBD2 CASSYLGRSYEQYF TGTGCCAGCAGTTACCTCGGGAGGAGCTACGAGCAGTACTTC
- TRBJ2-7 TRBV6-5 - CASSYSATHEQYF TGTGCCAGCAGTTACTCAGCTACCCACGAGCAGTACTTC
few TRBJ2-5 TRBV7-2 TRBD2 CASSSLGGLETQYF TGTGCCAGCAGCTCCTTGGGAGGGCTGGAGACCCAGTACTTC
- TRBJ2-5 TRBV27 TRBD1 CASTGTGAWGTQYF TGTGCCAGCACCGGGACAGGGGCGTGGGGGACCCAGTACTTC
- TRBJ2-5 TRBV5-1 TRBD1 CASSLVDRGQETQYF TGCGCCAGCAGCTTGGTTGACAGGGGCCAAGAGACCCAGTACTTC
- TRBJ2-7 TRBV5-1 - CASSFGLDYEQYF TGCGCCAGCAGCTTTGGGCTTGACTACGAGCAGTACTTC
- TRBJ2-5 TRBV4-1 - CASSQEGGSATQYF TGCGCCAGCAGCCAAGAAGGAGGATCGGCGACCCAGTACTTC
- TRBJ1-2 TRBV5-4 TRBD1 CASSLSGGQGYTF TGTGCCAGCAGCTTGTCAGGGGGCCAAGGCTACACCTTC
- TRBJ2-7 TRBV28 TRBD2 CASRDVLGLAGDREQYF TGTGCCAGCAGAGATGTTTTGGGACTAGCGGGAGACCGCGAGCAGTACTTC
- TRBJ2-4 TRBV28 - CASTPQGTKNIQYF TGTGCCAGCACCCCTCAGGGGACCAAAAACATTCAGTACTTC
- TRBJ2-7 TRBV18 - CASSLAAHYEQYF TGTGCCAGCTCACTAGCGGCTCACTACGAGCAGTACTTC
once TRBJ2-1 TRBV7-6 - CASSSLARDEQFF TGTGCCAGCAGCTCTCTAGCGCGGGATGAGCAGTTCTTC
- TRBJ1-1 TRBV27 - CASREFSNTEAFF TGTGCCAGCAGGGAGTTCTCGAACACTGAAGCTTTCTTT
- TRBJ1-1 TRBV30 - CAWSEEKVATSPLNTEAFF TGTGCCTGGAGTGAGGAGAAAGTAGCGACTTCTCCTTTGAACACTGAAGCCTTCTTT
- TRBJ1-4 TRBV7-8 TRBD1 CASSRTGYIEKLFF TGTGCCAGCAGCCGGACAGGTTATATAGAAAAACTGTTTTTT
few TRBJ2-7 TRBV19 - CASSTFTPYEQYF TGTGCCAGTAGTACATTTACACCCTACGAGCAGTACTTC
- TRBJ2-7 TRBV4-3 TRBD2 CASSQGEGGYEQYF TGCGCCAGCAGCCAAGGGGAGGGCGGCTACGAGCAGTACTTC
- TRBJ2-2 TRBV11-3 - CASSSRDSITGELFF TGTGCCAGCAGCTCACGGGACTCCATCACCGGGGAGCTGTTTTTT
- TRBJ2-7 TRBV30 TRBD1 CAWRRQGETYEQYF TGTGCCTGGAGGAGACAGGGGGAGACCTACGAGCAGTACTTC
- TRBJ1-1 TRBV15 TRBD1 CATSRSRTGGTEAFF TGTGCCACCAGCAGATCGCGGACAGGGGGCACTGAAGCTTTCTTT
- TRBJ2-6 TRBV30 - CAWAPGGWANGLTF TGTGCCTGGGCCCCTGGGGGCTGGGCCAACGGCCTGACTTTC
- TRBJ2-3 TRBV2 - CASNLLAGVPDTQYF TGTGCCAGCAACCTACTAGCTGGGGTTCCAGATACGCAGTATTTT
few TRBJ2-7 TRBV27 TRBD1 CASSLGQGGGEQYF TGTGCCAGCAGTTTGGGACAGGGGGGAGGCGAGCAGTACTTC
- TRBJ1-3 TRBV12-5 - CASGLFTGTSGNTIYF TGTGCTAGTGGTTTGTTTACAGGGACCTCTGGAAACACCATATATTTT
- TRBJ2-3 TRBV5-4 - CASSLLERNTDTQYF TGTGCCAGCAGCCTTCTCGAGCGGAACACAGATACGCAGTATTTT
- TRBJ2-3 TRBV19 - CASSMSGVSDTQYF TGTGCCAGTAGTATGTCCGGGGTTTCAGATACGCAGTATTTT
- TRBJ2-1 TRBV2 TRBD1 CASTRDRGSDEQFF TGTGCCAGCACACGGGACAGGGGAAGCGATGAGCAGTTCTTC
once TRBJ2-5 TRBV7-8 TRBD2 CASSPRTSGSGGETQYF TGTGCCAGCAGCCCCCGCACTAGCGGGAGTGGGGGGGAGACCCAGTACTTC
- TRBJ2-3 TRBV2 TRBD2 CASRKGTSQATDTQYF TGTGCCAGCAGGAAAGGGACTAGCCAAGCCACAGATACGCAGTATTTT
- TRBJ1-4 TRBV28 TRBD1 CASRINRGYNEKLFF TGTGCCAGCAGAATTAACAGGGGGTATAATGAAAAACTGTTTTTT
- TRBJ1-1 TRBV9 - CASRAATGSAAEAFF TGTGCCAGCAGGGCGGCAACAGGGAGTGCCGCTGAAGCTTTCTTT
- TRBJ2-7 TRBV11-2 TRBD2 CASSLGTSGYEQYF TGTGCCAGCAGCTTAGGGACTAGCGGCTACGAGCAGTACTTC
- TRBJ1-1 TRBV13 TRBD1 CASSLGTGMGNTEAFF TGTGCCAGCAGCTTGGGGACAGGGATGGGGAACACTGAAGCTTTCTTT
- TRBJ2-1 TRBV6-1 TRBD2 CASSEWTRNEQFF TGTGCCAGCAGTGAATGGACTAGGAATGAGCAGTTCTTC
- TRBJ1-3 TRBV5-1 - CASSLTVSGNTIYF TGCGCCAGCAGCTTGACAGTCTCTGGAAACACCATATATTTT
- TRBJ2-7 TRBV11-3 - CASSLAPGHTDHEQYF TGTGCCAGCAGCTTAGCTCCCGGACACACAGACCACGAGCAGTACTTC
- TRBJ2-1 TRBV27 TRBD2 CASSFRGSAGDEQFF TGTGCCAGCAGTTTCCGCGGGAGTGCCGGGGATGAGCAGTTCTTC
- TRBJ2-5 TRBV6-4 - CGTWGRYF TGTGGAACCTGGGGCAGGTACTTC
once TRBJ2-2 TRBV5-4 - CASSSPPIEAGELFF TGTGCCAGCAGCTCACCCCCAATTGAGGCCGGGGAGCTGTTTTTT
- TRBJ2-7 TRBV2 TRBD2 CASTGSSGSGQYF TGTGCCAGCACGGGCTCTAGCGGGTCCGGGCAGTACTTC
- TRBJ1-2 TRBV5-6 TRBD1 CASRSGQGRLSF TGTGCCAGCAGAAGTGGACAGGGGAGGCTTTCCTTC
once TRBJ2-7 TRBV19 - CASSYRASSYEQYF TGTGCCAGTAGCTACAGGGCCTCCTCCTACGAGCAGTACTTC
- TRBJ2-1 TRBV19 TRBD2 CASRKGLAGVNEQFF TGTGCCAGTAGAAAGGGGCTAGCGGGAGTAAATGAGCAGTTCTTC
once TRBJ2-3 TRBV4-2 - CASSQTPSRLSSTDTQYF TGTGCCAGCAGCCAAACGCCTAGCCGGTTATCTAGCACAGATACGCAGTATTTT
- TRBJ1-1 TRBV6-5 - CATLDRLFTEAFF TGTGCCACTTTGGACAGACTCTTCACTGAAGCTTTCTTT
- TRBJ2-7 TRBV11-1 - CASSPPTGGTYEQYF TGTGCCAGCAGCCCGCCGACCGGAGGGACCTACGAGCAGTACTTC
- TRBJ2-1 TRBV5-8 - CASSLAMEVGEQFF TGTGCCAGCAGCTTGGCCATGGAGGTGGGTGAGCAGTTCTTC
- TRBJ2-7 TRBV11-2 TRBD1 CASSTNRDRYLYEQYF TGTGCCAGCAGCACAAACCGGGACAGATATTTATACGAGCAGTACTTC
- TRBJ2-7 TRBV28 - CASSKRVLGSYEQYF TGTGCCAGCAGTAAGAGGGTATTGGGGTCCTACGAGCAGTACTTC
- TRBJ2-1 TRBV6-1 - CASSEWGAASSYNEQFF TGTGCCAGCAGTGAATGGGGAGCGGCAAGCTCCTACAATGAGCAGTTCTTC
- TRBJ2-1 TRBV30 - CAWTPLEQIYNEQFF TGTGCCTGGACCCCCCTAGAACAAATCTACAATGAGCAGTTCTTC
once TRBJ2-5 TRBV19 TRBD2 CASRSRGGTVQETQYF TGTGCCAGTAGGTCCCGGGGGGGGACGGTACAAGAGACCCAGTACTTC